The 18 T cell receptor beta chains below were found in one sample sequenced in a study of blood T cell repertoires in COVID-19. TCRdb's table, derived via immunoSEQ multiplex PCR, lists solely in-frame clones and lacks some. The table lists fewer than 250,000 clones, 85% to 90% of them singletons. What was sequenced was PBMCs or T cells enriched from blood (not recorded which). The receptors derive from a middle-aged man who had been exposed to COVID-19.

The rearrangement joins TRBV5-1 to TRBJ2-3; perhaps TRBD1 as D (7 bases). The V end lost 10 bases, the J end lost 2 bases, and 17 bases lay between the germline ends. Germline V lookup: CDR1 SGHRS, CDR2 YFSETQ. CDR3 length equals 14 residues. CDR3 region: CASSEGQITDTQYF. In nucleotides, the CDR3 is TGCGCCTCATCGGAGGGACAGATCACAGATACGCAGTATTTT.

The CDR3 DNA reads TGTGCCATCAGTGATGGAGGGGCTGAGTCCTACGAGCAGTACGTC. As protein: CAISDGGAESYEQYV. The chain joins TRBV10-3 to TRBJ2-7; weak D call: TRBD2 (6 bases). Trimming took 3 bases from V and 1 from J, leaving 13 bases between them. Germline V gene data show CDR1 as ENHRY and CDR2 as SYGVKD. CDR3 length: 15 amino acids.

This chain links TRBV5-1 with TRBJ1-4; D perhaps matches TRBD1 (6 bases). The CDR3 length is 16 residues. The V end was cut by 4 bases, the J end by 0 bases, with 13 bases between. The germline V gene has CDR1 SGHRS and CDR2 YFSETQ. The CDR3, as DNA: TGCGCCAGCAGCCCCGGGACATCCGCAACTAATGAAAAACTGTTTTTT. The encoded protein is CASSPGTSATNEKLFF.

The V call is TRBV6-5, the J call TRBJ2-1; D uncertain. Germline V CDR1 and CDR2: MNHEY, SVGAGI. The CDR3 has 15 amino acids. Trimming removed 5 bases from V and 3 bases from J, with 14 bases in between. The CDR3 sequence: CASSPRTADYNEQFF. The DNA of the CDR3 is TGTGCCAGCAGTCCCCGAACAGCTGACTACAATGAGCAGTTCTTC.

The chain has TRBV5-1 and TRBJ1-1; 9 nucleotides align to TRBD1. Trimming took 4 bases from V and 4 from J; bases not matched to a gene: 8. Germline lookup yields CDR1 SGHRS and CDR2 YFSETQ. The CDR3 runs to 15 residues. The chain's CDR3 is CASSTGTGYRTEAFF. The CDR3 DNA reads as TGCGCCAGCAGCACCGGGACAGGGTACCGCACTGAAGCTTTCTTT.

The chain employs TRBV5-1 and TRBJ2-3, with 9 bases identical to TRBD2. The ends lost 0 bases at V and 5 bases at J; junction bases unmatched: 1. This CDR3 spans 14 amino acids. From germline, CDR1 is SGHRS and CDR2 YFSETQ. For the CDR3, the DNA is TGCGCCAGCAGCTTGGGGCGGGAGGGAGATACGCAGTATTTT. Protein: CASSLGREGDTQYF.

The chain has TRBV5-1 and TRBJ2-1; 12 nucleotides match TRBD1. This CDR3 is 17 amino acids long. Germline V gene data show CDR1 as SGHRS and CDR2 as YFSETQ. Trimming at V came to 4 bases and at J to 7 bases, leaving 12 bases not matched to a gene. In DNA form, the CDR3 reads TGCGCCAGCAGCCGAGATCCCGGGACAGGGGGCTTAAATGAGCAGTTCTTC. Translated, it gives CASSRDPGTGGLNEQFF.

V gene TRBV2 combines with J gene TRBJ1-2; no clear D gene. V was cut by 6 bases and J by 8 bases, with 16 bases left in between. The CDR3 contains 13 residues. Germline V gene lookup returns CDR1 SNHLY and CDR2 FYNNEI. The CDR3 DNA follows: TGTGCCAGCAGGCCCGAGGTGCTTTGGGGCTACACCTTC. Translation gives CASRPEVLWGYTF.

The V call is TRBV4-1, the J call TRBJ1-1; no clear D gene. The V end lost 1 base, the J end lost 2 bases, and 11 bases lay between the germline ends. The CDR3 is 15 amino acids. Germline-derived CDR1 and CDR2 are MGHRA and YSYEKL. The DNA for the CDR3 is TGCGCCAGCAGCCAAGTTCTCGGTTTAAACACTGAAGCTTTCTTT. Its translation is CASSQVLGLNTEAFF.

The genes are TRBV2 and TRBJ1-2; TRBD1 aligns across 7 bases. Germline V lookup: CDR1 SNHLY, CDR2 FYNNEI. Trimming removed 5 bases from V and 2 bases from J; junction bases left unmatched: 11. There are 16 residues in the CDR3. The CDR3 DNA is TGTGCCAGCAGTAACCGGGACAGAGTCTCAAACTATGGCTACACCTTC. Encoded protein: CASSNRDRVSNYGYTF.

V gene TRBV24-1 combines with J gene TRBJ2-1, with TRBD1 identical over 7 bases. Trimming at V came to 4 bases and at J to 3 bases, leaving 8 bases not matched to a gene. The V gene's germline CDR1 is KGHDR and CDR2 SFDVKD. The CDR3 covers 16 residues. The chain's CDR3 is CATSDAGTDYYNEQFF. DNA for the CDR3: TGTGCCACCAGTGACGCCGGGACAGACTACTACAATGAGCAGTTCTTC.

CDR3 sequence (DNA): TGCGCCAGCAGCCAAGATCAGGATGGAAACTACAATGAGCAGTTCTTC. Encoded protein: CASSQDQDGNYNEQFF. The rearrangement uses TRBV4-1 and TRBJ2-1; D gene uncertain. CDR3 length: 16 amino acids. The V gene's germline CDR1 is MGHRA and CDR2 YSYEKL. Trimming removed 0 bases from V and 3 bases from J, with 12 bases in between.

Only one count was recorded for this clone. The chain combines TRBV29-1 with TRBJ2-1; TRBD2 matches at 9 bases. Trimming at V came to 5 bases and at J to 8 bases, leaving 4 bases not matched to a gene. This CDR3 is built from 12 residues. The V gene's germline CDR1 is SQVTM and CDR2 ANQGSEA. CDR3 region: CSVWTSADEQFF. CDR3 in DNA: TGCAGCGTTTGGACTAGCGCTGATGAGCAGTTCTTC.

The gene calls are TRBV7-9 and TRBJ2-2; no firm D call. Trimming took off 2 bases at V and 8 bases at J, with 3 bases between the two ends. The CDR3 runs 11 residues. The germline V gene encodes CDR1 SEHNR and CDR2 FQNEAQ (reference sequence). The CDR3 loop is CASSLLGELFF. CDR3 nucleotides: TGTGCCAGCAGCTTACTTGGGGAGCTGTTTTTT.

The V gene is TRBV9, the J gene TRBJ2-1; the D gene is possibly TRBD2 (5 bases). Germline-derived CDR1 and CDR2 are SGDLS and YYNGEE. The CDR3 consists of 13 residues. V was clipped by 3 bases and J by 8 bases, with 12 bases between them. CDR3 nucleotides: TGTGCCAGCAGCGAGCGGAGAGGAGATGAGCAGTTCTTC. Translated, it gives CASSERRGDEQFF.

The chain recombines TRBV24-1 with TRBJ2-5; TRBD2 aligns across 12 bases. The CDR3 runs to 17 residues. From germline, CDR1 is KGHDR and CDR2 SFDVKD. V trimming: 2 bases; J trimming: 1 base; junction bases outside the gene matches: 4. The CDR3 is CATSDWTSGITQETQYF. The CDR3 DNA is TGTGCCACCAGTGATTGGACTAGCGGGATAACCCAAGAGACCCAGTACTTC.

The chain carries TRBV20-1 and TRBJ2-5, with 12 bases identical to TRBD2. Germline CDR1 and CDR2: DFQATT and SNEGSKA (reference sequence). The CDR3 runs to 15 residues. V was clipped by 3 bases and J by 2 bases; unmatched bases: 4. The CDR3 sequence: CSASGLAGKQETQYF. In DNA, the CDR3 is TGCAGTGCTAGTGGACTAGCGGGGAAGCAAGAGACCCAGTACTTC.

This sequence joins TRBV19 and TRBJ2-1; the match to TRBD2 covers 9 bases. V trimming: 3 bases; J trimming: 7 bases; junction bases outside the gene matches: 7. Germline CDR1 is LNHDA and CDR2 is SQIVND (reference sequence). The CDR3 contains 15 residues. The CDR3 is CASSMGREGLNEQFF. CDR3 nucleotides: TGTGCCAGTAGTATGGGGCGGGAGGGCCTAAATGAGCAGTTCTTC.